The T cell receptor beta chain under discussion was sequenced for a study of blood T cell repertoires in COVID-19. Across the study: The United States, Italy and Spain were the sources of the acute and convalescent COVID-19 samples. T cells, B-cell-depleted T cells, or PBMCs supplied cDNA or gDNA.

This table comes from immunoSEQ multiplex PCR, and its TCRdb copy is limited to in-frame clones, with some not included. The repertoire has 300,000 to 450,000 clones, approximately 89% of them found once; the top ten carry 10%. The Seattle site enrolled patients during active infection and followed them longitudinally. Per the germline V gene, CDR1 is MDHEN and CDR2 is SYDVKM. J lost 0 bases, V lost 7 bases, and 5 bases had no gene match. This CDR3 spans 15 amino acids. Sequencing was performed on peripheral blood. This sequence originates from a woman in her thirties with COVID-19, enrolled during active disease. The V gene is TRBV28, the J gene TRBJ2-1; 8 nucleotides align to TRBD1. CDR3 in amino acids: CASIPGGSSYNEQFF. CDR3 coding DNA: TGTGCCAGCATCCCAGGGGGCAGCTCCTACAATGAGCAGTTCTTC.